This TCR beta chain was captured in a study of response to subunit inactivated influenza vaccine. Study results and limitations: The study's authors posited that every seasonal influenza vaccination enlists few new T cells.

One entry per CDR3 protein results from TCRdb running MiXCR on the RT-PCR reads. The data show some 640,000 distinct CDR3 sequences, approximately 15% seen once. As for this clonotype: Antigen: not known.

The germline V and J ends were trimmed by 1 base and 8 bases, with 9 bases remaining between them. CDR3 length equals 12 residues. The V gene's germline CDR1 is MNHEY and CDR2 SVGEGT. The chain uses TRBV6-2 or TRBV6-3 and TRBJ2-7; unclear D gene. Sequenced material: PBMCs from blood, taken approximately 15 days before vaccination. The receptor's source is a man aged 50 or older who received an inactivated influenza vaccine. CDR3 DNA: TGTGCCAGCAGTTACTACCCGGGCAAGCAGTACTTC. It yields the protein CASSYYPGKQYF.